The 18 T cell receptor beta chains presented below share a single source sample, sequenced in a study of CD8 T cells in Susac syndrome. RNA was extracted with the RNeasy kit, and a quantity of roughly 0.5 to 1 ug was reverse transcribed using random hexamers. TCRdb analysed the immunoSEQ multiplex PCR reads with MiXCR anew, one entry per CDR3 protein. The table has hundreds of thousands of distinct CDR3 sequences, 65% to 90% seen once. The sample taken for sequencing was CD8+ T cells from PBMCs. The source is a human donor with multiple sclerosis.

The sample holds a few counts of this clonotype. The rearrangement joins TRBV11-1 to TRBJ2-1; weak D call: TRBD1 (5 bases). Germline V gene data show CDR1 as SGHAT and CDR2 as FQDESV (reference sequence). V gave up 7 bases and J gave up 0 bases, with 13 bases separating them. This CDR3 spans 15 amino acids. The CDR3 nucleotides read TGTGCCAGCACAAAAGGGGCCTACTCCTACAATGAGCAGTTCTTC. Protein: CASTKGAYSYNEQFF.

The CDR3 sequence is CATSITAGPSSGNTIYF. The CDR3 nucleotides read TGTGCCACCAGCATCACGGCCGGACCTTCCTCTGGAAACACCATATATTTT. The chain uses TRBV15 and TRBJ1-3, with D unresolved. Germline V gene data show CDR1 as LNHNV and CDR2 as YYDKDF (reference sequence). This CDR3 is built from 17 residues. Deletions cut 4 bases from V and 0 bases from J, with 16 bases between.

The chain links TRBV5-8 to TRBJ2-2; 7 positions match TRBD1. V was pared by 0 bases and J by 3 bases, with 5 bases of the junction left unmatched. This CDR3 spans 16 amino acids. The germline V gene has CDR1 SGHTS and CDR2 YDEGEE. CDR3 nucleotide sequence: TGTGCCAGCAGCTTGGCCTGGACAGGACACACCGGGGAGCTGTTTTTT. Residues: CASSLAWTGHTGELFF.

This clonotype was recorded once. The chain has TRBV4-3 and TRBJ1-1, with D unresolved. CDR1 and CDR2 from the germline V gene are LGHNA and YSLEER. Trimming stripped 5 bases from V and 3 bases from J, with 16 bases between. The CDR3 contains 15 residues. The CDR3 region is CASSSVTWRYTEAFF. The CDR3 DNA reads TGCGCCAGCAGCTCAGTCACCTGGAGGTACACTGAAGCTTTCTTT.

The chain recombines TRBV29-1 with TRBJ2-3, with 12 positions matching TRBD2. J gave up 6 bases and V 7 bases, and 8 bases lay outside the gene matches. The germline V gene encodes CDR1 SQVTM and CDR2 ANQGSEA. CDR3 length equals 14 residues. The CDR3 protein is CSAYPTSGSDTQYF. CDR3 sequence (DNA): TGCAGCGCCTACCCGACTAGCGGGAGCGATACGCAGTATTTT.

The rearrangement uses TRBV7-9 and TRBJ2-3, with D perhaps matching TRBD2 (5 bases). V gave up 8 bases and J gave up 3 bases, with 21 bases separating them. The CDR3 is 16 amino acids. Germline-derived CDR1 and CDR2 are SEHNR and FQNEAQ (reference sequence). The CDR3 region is CASVLPLASITDTQYF. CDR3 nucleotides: TGTGCCAGCGTACTTCCTTTAGCTAGCATTACAGATACGCAGTATTTT.

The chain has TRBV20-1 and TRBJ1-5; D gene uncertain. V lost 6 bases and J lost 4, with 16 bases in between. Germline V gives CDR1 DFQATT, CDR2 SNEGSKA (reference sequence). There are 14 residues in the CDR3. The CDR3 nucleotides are TGCAGTGCGCGGATGTCTGATTTTAATCAGCCCCAGCATTTT. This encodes CSARMSDFNQPQHF.

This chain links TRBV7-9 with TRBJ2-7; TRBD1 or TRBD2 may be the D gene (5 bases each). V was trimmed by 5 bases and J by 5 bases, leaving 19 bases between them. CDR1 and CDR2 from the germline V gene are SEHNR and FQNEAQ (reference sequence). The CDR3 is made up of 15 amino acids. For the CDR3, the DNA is TGTGCCAGCAGCCCACCCATGGGACCTCTGAACGAGCAGTACTTC. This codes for CASSPPMGPLNEQYF.

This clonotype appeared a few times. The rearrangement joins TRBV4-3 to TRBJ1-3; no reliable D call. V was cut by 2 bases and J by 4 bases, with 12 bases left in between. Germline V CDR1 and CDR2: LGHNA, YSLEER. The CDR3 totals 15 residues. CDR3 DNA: TGCGCCAGCAGCCAACAGCCTGAAAAGGGAAACACCATATATTTT. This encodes CASSQQPEKGNTIYF.

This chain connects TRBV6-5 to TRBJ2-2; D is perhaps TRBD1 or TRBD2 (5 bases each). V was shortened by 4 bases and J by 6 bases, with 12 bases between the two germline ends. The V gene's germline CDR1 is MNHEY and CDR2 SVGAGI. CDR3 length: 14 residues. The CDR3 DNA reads TGTGCCAGCAGTTGGGTCAGAGGGGCCGGGGAGCTGTTTTTT. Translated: CASSWVRGAGELFF.

The CDR3 loop is CASSQYGGTQETQYF. CDR3 nucleotide sequence: TGCGCCAGCAGCCAATACGGGGGAACACAAGAGACCCAGTACTTC. The chain is built from TRBV4-3 and TRBJ2-5, with a possible D match to TRBD2 (6 bases). Germline V gene sequence: CDR1 LGHNA, CDR2 YSLEER. The CDR3 spans 15 residues. Trimming stripped 2 bases from V and 2 bases from J, with 12 bases between.

The CDR3 nucleotides read TGTGCCAGCAGTTGGGGACAGGGTGAAGCTTTCTTT. It codes for CASSWGQGEAFF. V usage is TRBV5-4 and J usage is TRBJ1-1; TRBD1 matches at 9 bases. V shed 5 bases and J 7 bases; nucleotides not matched to a gene: 3. The CDR3 covers 12 residues. The germline gives CDR1 SGHNT, CDR2 YYREEE (reference sequence). Drawing the rest from reference TRBV5-4 and TRBJ1-1, the complete variable domain is ETGVTQSPTHLIKTRGQQVTLRCSSQSGHNTVSWYQQALGQGPQFIFQYYREEENGRGNFPPRFSGLQFPNYSSELNVNALELDDSALYLCASSWGQGEAFFGQGTRLTVV.

This chain's CDR3 is CASRGGAGGPYNEQFF. CDR3 DNA sequence: TGTGCCAGCAGGGGTGGAGCGGGAGGTCCCTACAATGAGCAGTTCTTC. The chain recombines TRBV28 with TRBJ2-1; 9 bases fit TRBD2. Losses at the gene ends were 6 bases for V and 2 bases for J; bases not matched to a gene: 8. This CDR3 spans 16 amino acids. CDR1 is MDHEN, CDR2 SYDVKM, per germline.

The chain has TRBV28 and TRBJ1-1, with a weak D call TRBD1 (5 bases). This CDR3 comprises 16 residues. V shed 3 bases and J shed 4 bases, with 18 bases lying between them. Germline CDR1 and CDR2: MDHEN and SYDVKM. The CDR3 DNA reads TGTGCCAGCAGTTTTAGGGGCCGGGGATGGATCACTGAAGCTTTCTTT. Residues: CASSFRGRGWITEAFF.

The CDR3 DNA follows: TGTGCCAGCAGCGGACTAGCTGGGAATCAGCCCCAGCATTTT. Protein: CASSGLAGNQPQHF. This rearrangement joins TRBV11-2 to TRBJ1-5; D ambiguous. From germline, CDR1 is SGHAT and CDR2 FQNNGV. The V and J ends lost 5 bases and 4 bases respectively, with 12 bases between them. The CDR3 sequence is 14 residues long.

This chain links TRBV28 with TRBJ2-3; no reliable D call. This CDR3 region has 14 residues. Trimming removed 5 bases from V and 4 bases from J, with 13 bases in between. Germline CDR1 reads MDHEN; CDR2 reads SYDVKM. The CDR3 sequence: CASSLTPGADTQYF. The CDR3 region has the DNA TGTGCCAGCAGTCTAACTCCCGGAGCAGATACGCAGTATTTT.

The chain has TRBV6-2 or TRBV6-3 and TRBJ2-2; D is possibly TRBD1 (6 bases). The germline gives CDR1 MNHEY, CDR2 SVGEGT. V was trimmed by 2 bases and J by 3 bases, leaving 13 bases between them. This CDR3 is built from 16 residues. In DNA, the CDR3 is TGTGCCAGCAGTTACATTCCAGGGGCGCACACCGGGGAGCTGTTTTTT. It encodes CASSYIPGAHTGELFF.

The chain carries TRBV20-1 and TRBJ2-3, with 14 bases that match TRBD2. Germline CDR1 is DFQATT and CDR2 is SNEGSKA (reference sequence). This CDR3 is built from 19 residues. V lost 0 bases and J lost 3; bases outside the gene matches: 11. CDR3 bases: TGCAGTGCTAGAGAATGGGGGACTAGCGGGAGTATACGGACAGATACGCAGTATTTT. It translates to CSAREWGTSGSIRTDTQYF.